This passage covers 30 T cell receptor beta chains from one sample sequenced in a study of T cells in localized non-small cell lung cancer. Profiled with immunoSEQ multiplex PCR; TCRdb holds only in-frame clones, not every one. The top ten hold about 2.6% of the sample, which has roughly 20,000 clones, about 88% seen once. Specimen: peripheral blood, collected before any cancer treatment. The receptors were sampled from a man aged 40 to 70 with stage I lung adenocarcinoma.

This chain connects TRBV6-6 to TRBJ1-5, with D unresolved. Germline assignment: CDR1 MNHNY and CDR2 SVGAGI (reference sequence). With 2 bases removed from V and 4 bases from J, the gap between germline ends came to 3 bases. This CDR3 has 12 residues. CDR3 sequence reads: CASSYQNQPQHF. The CDR3 nucleotides are TGTGCCAGCAGTTACCAGAATCAGCCCCAGCATTTT.

V usage is TRBV27 and J usage is TRBJ2-2; D is possibly TRBD2 (5 bases). Trimming stripped 6 bases from V and 4 bases from J, with 15 bases between. The CDR3 consists of 15 residues. Germline CDR1 is MNHEY and CDR2 is SMNVEV (reference sequence). This CDR3 is CASREVARTTGELFF. The CDR3 nucleotides are TGTGCCAGCAGGGAGGTCGCTAGGACCACCGGGGAGCTGTTTTTT.

V and J are TRBV5-1 and TRBJ1-1; TRBD1 aligns across 7 bases. The CDR3 has 17 residues. Germline V gives CDR1 SGHRS, CDR2 YFSETQ. V gave up 1 base and J gave up 0 bases; unmatched junction bases: 9. As DNA, the CDR3 is TGCGCCAGCAGCTTGTCGGCGACAGGGCCCTTGAACACTGAAGCTTTCTTT. It specifies CASSLSATGPLNTEAFF.

The V call is TRBV28, the J call TRBJ2-3; a weak D match, TRBD1 (6 bases). The V gene's germline CDR1 is MDHEN and CDR2 SYDVKM. The CDR3 has 15 residues. The V gene lost 4 bases and the J gene lost 3 bases, with 14 bases spanning the gap. This CDR3 reads CASSSLARGTDTQYF. Here the CDR3 DNA reads TGTGCCAGCAGTTCCTTAGCTAGGGGGACAGATACGCAGTATTTT.

This clone was counted once. The chain uses TRBV4-1 and TRBJ2-5; TRBD2 might be the D (5 bases). Germline V gene lookup returns CDR1 MGHRA and CDR2 YSYEKL. V lost 3 bases and J 1 base, leaving 15 bases between the germline ends. The CDR3 has 16 amino acids. The CDR3 DNA sequence: TGCGCCAGCAGCCAGCTAGCCTTGGGCTTCCAAGAGACCCAGTACTTC. As protein: CASSQLALGFQETQYF.

The rearrangement uses TRBV7-8 and TRBJ1-5, with unresolved D. CDR3 length: 12 amino acids. CDR1 and CDR2 (germline): SGHVS, FQNEAQ. Trimming took 6 bases from V and 4 from J, leaving 7 bases between them. The CDR3, as DNA: TGTGCCAGCAGTTCGACGAATCAGCCCCAGCATTTT. Protein product: CASSSTNQPQHF.

This clone was seen once. The chain employs TRBV6-6 and TRBJ1-2; D ambiguous. Trimming cost V 6 bases and J 10 bases, with 12 bases left between them. The CDR3 is 11 amino acids. The germline CDR1 and CDR2 sequences are MNHNY and SVGAGI (reference sequence). CDR3 DNA: TGTGCCAGCAGCTCAGAAAGCGACTACACCTTC. This sequence encodes CASSSESDYTF.

The chain joins TRBV4-3 to TRBJ2-1, with unresolved D. CDR3 length equals 14 residues. The germline V gene has CDR1 LGHNA and CDR2 YSLEER. V dropped 6 bases and J dropped 4 bases, with 13 bases sitting between them. CDR3 nucleotides: TGCGCCAGCAGTTTTTTGGGGAAATACAATGAGCAGTTCTTC. Protein: CASSFLGKYNEQFF.

The chain recombines TRBV27 with TRBJ2-3; TRBD2 matches 10 bases. Losses at the gene ends were 11 bases for V and 2 bases for J; bases not matched to a gene: 7. Germline V gene data show CDR1 as MNHEY and CDR2 as SMNVEV (reference sequence). The CDR3 is 14 residues long. CDR3 coding DNA: TGTGCCGTACGACTAGCGGGCGCCACAGATACGCAGTATTTT. Its translation is CAVRLAGATDTQYF.

The CDR3 DNA follows: TGTGCCAGCAGCCAACTAGACAATGCCTTTCAAGAGACCCAGTACTTC. Protein sequence: CASSQLDNAFQETQYF. The rearrangement uses TRBV14 and TRBJ2-5, with D hard to call. V lost 2 bases and J 2 bases, leaving 15 bases between the germline ends. CDR1 SGHDN and CDR2 FVKESK come from the germline V gene. The CDR3 totals 16 residues.

This clone was seen a single time. The V call is TRBV11-1, the J call TRBJ2-1; 10 bases align to TRBD1. CDR3 length equals 16 residues. Germline V gene lookup returns CDR1 SGHAT and CDR2 FQDESV (reference sequence). V gave up 8 bases and J gave up 0 bases; unmatched junction bases: 7. The CDR3 loop is CASRGTGESSYNEQFF. The DNA of the CDR3 is TGTGCCAGCCGAGGGACAGGGGAAAGCTCCTACAATGAGCAGTTCTTC. Based on the CDR3 plus reference TRBV11-1 and TRBJ2-1, the full variable domain is EAEVAQSPRYKITEKSQAVAFWCDPISGHATLYWYRQILGQGPELLVQFQDESVVDDSQLPKDRFSAERLKGVDSTLKIQPAELGDSAMYLCASRGTGESSYNEQFFGPGTRLTVL.

This chain joins TRBV5-6 and TRBJ2-1; 10 bases map to TRBD2. Looked up from germline, CDR1 is SGHDT and CDR2 is YYEEEE. V lost 3 bases, J lost 3 bases, and 9 bases stayed unmatched. This CDR3 has 17 amino acids. In DNA, the CDR3 is TGTGCCAGCAGCTACGATTCTAGCGGGGGATACTACAATGAGCAGTTCTTC. Its protein is CASSYDSSGGYYNEQFF.

This clone was seen a handful of times. The chain has TRBV18 and TRBJ1-2; D gene unclear. CDR1 is KGHSH, CDR2 LQKENI, per germline. This CDR3 comprises 17 residues. Trimming shortened V by 2 bases and J by 2 bases, and 18 bases separated the two germline ends. The CDR3 DNA reads as TGTGCCAGCTCACCAGGCAGAAACAGTTACGAGAACTATGGCTACACCTTC. Its translation: CASSPGRNSYENYGYTF.

The chain recombines TRBV5-8 with TRBJ1-1; D call uncertain. V was clipped by 5 bases and J by 0 bases, with 11 bases between them. The CDR3 length is 14 residues. The germline gives CDR1 SGHTS, CDR2 YDEGEE. CDR3 loop: CASSLGAMNTEAFF. The CDR3 DNA sequence: TGTGCCAGCAGTCTGGGAGCAATGAACACTGAAGCTTTCTTT.

The chain carries TRBV5-1 and TRBJ2-2; 10 bases are shared with TRBD1. With V trimmed by 5 bases and J by 5 bases, 9 bases remained unmatched. The CDR3 length is 16 residues. Per germline, CDR1 SGHRS and CDR2 YFSETQ. CDR3 coding DNA: TGCGCCAGCAGTCCTTTCCGGGACAGGGGAACCGGGGAGCTGTTTTTT. It yields the protein CASSPFRDRGTGELFF. Looking up the rest from reference TRBV5-1 and TRBJ2-2 gives the full variable domain: KAGVTQTPRYLIKTRGQQVTLSCSPISGHRSVSWYQQTPGQGLQFLFEYFSETQRNKGNFPGRFSGRQFSNSRSEMNVSTLELGDSALYLCASSPFRDRGTGELFFGEGSRLTVL.

The J gene is TRBJ2-3, the V gene TRBV4-1, with TRBD2 identical over 9 bases. This CDR3 region has 16 residues. The V segment lost 0 bases and the J segment 3 bases; nucleotides outside the gene matches: 4. CDR1 and CDR2 (germline): MGHRA, YSYEKL. CDR3: CASSQDRGRDTDTQYF. In DNA form, the CDR3 reads TGCGCCAGCAGCCAAGATCGCGGGAGGGATACAGATACGCAGTATTTT.

J is TRBJ2-5 and V is TRBV10-3, with TRBD2 matching 13 bases. CDR1 ENHRY and CDR2 SYGVKD come from the germline V gene. Unmatched junction bases numbered 3, after V lost 5 bases and J lost 3 bases. The CDR3 is 15 residues long. The DNA of the CDR3 is TGTGCCATCAGTTCTGGACTAGCGGGGGAAGAGACCCAGTACTTC. Protein: CAISSGLAGEETQYF.

The V call is TRBV6-6, the J call TRBJ1-5; 7 positions agree with TRBD1. The trim removed 5 bases at V and 4 bases at J, leaving 5 bases unmatched. Germline CDR1 and CDR2: MNHNY and SVGAGI (reference sequence). The CDR3 extends over 14 amino acids. The chain's CDR3 is CASSTGAGNQPQHF. DNA of the CDR3: TGTGCCAGCAGTACAGGGGCGGGAAATCAGCCCCAGCATTTT.

V is TRBV25-1 and J is TRBJ2-3; D could derive from TRBD1 or TRBD2 (5 bases each). The germline V and J ends were trimmed by 10 bases and 0 bases, with 14 bases remaining between them. The CDR3 consists of 14 residues. Germline CDR1 MGHDK, CDR2 SYGVNS. As DNA, the CDR3 is TGTGCCACAAACCGGGACGGTAGCACAGATACGCAGTATTTT. It yields the protein CATNRDGSTDTQYF.

The rearrangement links TRBV28 to TRBJ2-7; either TRBD1 or TRBD2 may supply D (8 bases each). Germline V gene lookup returns CDR1 MDHEN and CDR2 SYDVKM. This CDR3 is 16 amino acids long. Trimming cost V 4 bases and J 2 bases, with 18 bases left between them. The CDR3 region has the DNA TGTGCCAGCAGTTATAGCGGGACAGGCTCTACCTACGAGCAGTACTTC. As protein: CASSYSGTGSTYEQYF.

The rearrangement uses TRBV11-3 and TRBJ2-1, with no clear D. Germline-derived CDR1 and CDR2 are SGHNT and YENEEA. CDR3 length: 15 residues. Deletions cut 1 base from V and 0 bases from J, with 7 bases between. The CDR3 DNA sequence: TGTGCCAGCAGCTTAGGACGGAGCTCCTACAATGAGCAGTTCTTC. It specifies CASSLGRSSYNEQFF.

This chain connects TRBV2 to TRBJ2-3; a weak D match, TRBD1 (5 bases). This CDR3 contains 13 residues. V lost 4 bases and J 0 bases, leaving 5 bases between the germline ends. Germline CDR1 SNHLY, CDR2 FYNNEI. CDR3 coding DNA: TGTGCCAGCAGTGGACAGAGCACAGATACGCAGTATTTT. It is translated as CASSGQSTDTQYF. The full variable domain, rest sourced from reference TRBV2 and TRBJ2-3, is EPEVTQTPSHQVTQMGQEVILRCVPISNHLYFYWYRQILGQKVEFLVSFYNNEISEKSEIFDDQFSVERPDGSNFTLKIRSTKLEDSAMYFCASSGQSTDTQYFGPGTRLTVL.

The rearrangement joins TRBV28 to TRBJ2-1; a weak D match, TRBD2 (6 bases). Trimming took 11 bases from V and 4 from J, leaving 18 bases between them. Per germline, CDR1 MDHEN and CDR2 SYDVKM. The CDR3 totals 14 residues. CDR3 in amino acids: CAAWGRRGYNEQFF. The CDR3 DNA reads as TGTGCCGCCTGGGGCAGGAGGGGATACAATGAGCAGTTCTTC. The full variable domain, completed using reference TRBV28 and TRBJ2-1, is DVKVTQSSRYLVKRTGEKVFLECVQDMDHENMFWYRQDPGLGLRLIYFSYDVKMKEKGDIPEGYSVSREKKERFSLILESASTNQTSMYLCAAWGRRGYNEQFFGPGTRLTVL.

The rearrangement links TRBV7-2 to TRBJ2-7; TRBD2 matches 7 bases. CDR3 length: 13 amino acids. Germline CDR1 reads SGHTA; CDR2 reads FQGNSA. V trimming: 2 bases; J trimming: 4 bases; junction bases outside the gene matches: 2. The CDR3 region has the DNA TGTGCCAGCAGCTTAAGGGAGGGTTACGAGCAGTACTTC. This translates into CASSLREGYEQYF.

This clone was found once. Mismatch with germline at one junction end may stem from a read error. The chain carries TRBV7-9 and TRBJ2-6; D unresolved. The CDR3 loop spans 11 amino acids. Germline CDR1 and CDR2: SEHNR and FQNEAQ (reference sequence). CDR3 DNA: TGTGCCAGCATCCCATCCTTCTCCTTGATTTTC. It is translated as CASIPSFSLIF. The variable domain in full, with the rest retrieved from reference TRBV7-9 and TRBJ2-6, is DTGVSQNPRHKITKRGQNVTFRCDPISEHNRLYWYRQTLGQGPEFLTYFQNEAQLEKSRLLSDRFSAERPKGSFSTLEIQRTEQGDSAMYLCASIPSFSLIFGAGSRLTVL.

This clone has a handful of counts. The chain uses TRBV6-1 and TRBJ2-1; D gene unclear. CDR1 is MNHNS, CDR2 SASEGT, per germline. This CDR3 has 13 amino acids. V lost 7 bases to trimming and J lost 0 bases, with 7 bases between them. CDR3 amino acids: CASTRYSYNEQFF. CDR3 DNA sequence: TGTGCCAGCACTCGGTACTCCTACAATGAGCAGTTCTTC.

This clone came up a few times. J is TRBJ2-7 and V is TRBV7-9, with TRBD1 identical over 7 bases. The CDR3 extends over 14 amino acids. Germline CDR1 SEHNR, CDR2 FQNEAQ (reference sequence). The J segment lost 3 bases and the V segment lost 2 bases, leaving 4 bases of the junction unmatched. The CDR3 sequence is CASSLTGVIYEQYF. Here the CDR3 DNA reads TGTGCCAGCAGCTTAACAGGGGTCATCTACGAGCAGTACTTC.

The rearrangement joins TRBV6-1 to TRBJ2-7; D unresolved. CDR1 MNHNS and CDR2 SASEGT come from the germline V gene. The CDR3 is 12 amino acids. The V end lost 4 bases, the J end lost 3 bases, and 7 bases lay between the germline ends. CDR3 DNA sequence: TGTGCCAGCAGTGCCCGGTTCTACGAGCAGTACTTC. It codes for CASSARFYEQYF.

The V gene is TRBV7-6, the J gene TRBJ2-1; TRBD2 matches at 7 bases. The CDR3 is 18 residues long. The germline gives CDR1 SGHVS, CDR2 FNYEAQ. After removal of 1 base from V and 2 bases from J, the junction contained 11 bases not matched to a gene. The CDR3 is CASSLELPGGLAYNEQFF. CDR3 nucleotides: TGTGCCAGCAGCTTAGAGTTGCCGGGGGGACTGGCCTACAATGAGCAGTTCTTC. Full variable domain (rest looked up from reference TRBV7-6 and TRBJ2-1): GAGVSQSPRYKVTKRGQDVALRCDPISGHVSLYWYRQALGQGPEFLTYFNYEAQQDKSGLPNDRFSAERPEGSISTLTIQRTEQRDSAMYRCASSLELPGGLAYNEQFFGPGTRLTVL.

CDR3 nucleotides: TGTGCCAGCAGCCTAAGGTCTAGCAGAAACAATGAGCAGTTCTTC. Encoded protein: CASSLRSSRNNEQFF. The rearrangement uses TRBV7-2 and TRBJ2-1, with TRBD2 as a possible D gene (5 bases). The CDR3 is 15 amino acids. Germline V lookup: CDR1 SGHTA, CDR2 FQGNSA. V was shortened by 5 bases and J by 5 bases, with 16 bases between the two germline ends.